This T cell receptor beta chain was retrieved from a study of T cell changes during pregnancy in multiple sclerosis. This CDR3 contains 16 residues. Looked up from germline, CDR1 is MNHNS and CDR2 is SASEGT. V shed 4 bases and J shed 4 bases, with 16 bases lying between them. Produced via immunoSEQ multiplex PCR; TCRdb's table is partial and in-frame only. This sample carries about 50,000 clones, approximately 90% of them seen once, and the ten largest clones take 0.45% to 0.65%. Sample: CD4+ T cells from peripheral blood mononuclear cells, taken after pregnancy. The sequence came from a female donor with multiple sclerosis, enrolled in a pregnancy study. The gene calls are TRBV6-1 and TRBJ1-4; D is possibly TRBD1 (5 bases). The DNA for the CDR3 is TGTGCCAGCAGTGTAAACCTGGGGCGGATTAATGAAAAACTGTTTTTT. Translated, it gives CASSVNLGRINEKLFF.